This TCR beta chain emerged from a study of metastatic and nonmetastatic thyroid tumors. Study results and limitations: In blood and tumor, TCR beta diversity was reportedly significantly higher in malignant thyroid tumors than in benign nodules.

In the case of this clone: What it recognizes is unknown.

The authors' processing: The distant-metastasis classifier for papillary thyroid cancer was built from CDR3 differences across clinicopathological groups. TCRdb reprocessed the PCR reads via MiXCR. The V and J calls here are based on TCRdb, not the publication. The repertoire holds 30,000 to 45,000 clones, with less than 30% as singletons. Prior to thyroid surgery, none of the patients had received any treatment. V lost 6 bases to trimming and J lost 0 bases, with 16 bases between them. Germline loops: CDR1 SGDLS, CDR2 YYNGEE. The CDR3 runs to 15 residues. The sequenced material came from blood. This chain connects TRBV9 to TRBJ2-7; D gene ambiguous. This clonotype was sampled from a male donor with papillary thyroid cancer or a benign thyroid nodule (not recorded which). Some clones in this sample may be carry-over from other donors' samples. CDR3 nucleotides: TGTGCCAGCACCAAGGGCCAGGAGAGCTCCTACGAGCAGTACTTC. Translating it yields CASTKGQESSYEQYF.